This paragraph reports one T cell receptor (beta chain). Germline CDR1 reads LGHNA; CDR2 reads YNFKEQ. The CDR3 has 16 amino acids. J lost 8 bases, V lost 4 bases, and 16 bases had no gene match. This sample is part of a study of blood T cell repertoires in COVID-19. The wider study: PBMCs, B-cell-depleted T cells, or T cells provided the cDNA or gDNA that made up the material.

In the authors' methods: Cell counts per sample came from amplifying reference gene primers. Repertoires were generated with immunoSEQ multiplex PCR, while TCRdb's copy carries only in-frame clones and drops some. V, J and clone size are taken as reported in that table, and D and trimming were inferred from the DNA itself. The table lists about 320,000 clones, 90% of them singletons. The chain uses TRBV4-2 and TRBJ1-2; TRBD1 matches 7 bases. Sequences were obtained from PBMCs or T cells enriched from blood (not recorded which). This TCR was recovered from a man aged 55-75 years who had recovered from COVID-19. The CDR3 DNA follows: TGTGCCAGCAGCCGAGAGCGAGAGGGGGCTGTTGAGGGCTACACCTTC. This codes for CASSREREGAVEGYTF.